The sequence of this T cell receptor (beta chain) was determined in a study of blood T cell repertoires in COVID-19. Study-level information: The study drew acute and convalescent COVID-19 samples from the United States, Italy and Spain. PBMCs, B-cell-depleted T cells, or T cells were the source of the cDNA or gDNA that made up the material.

How the authors handled the data: Amplification of reference gene primers was used by the study to estimate nucleated cell counts. Clones were read by immunoSEQ multiplex PCR, and TCRdb kept only the in-frame ones, dropping some. Clone size and the V and J calls come from that table; the DNA yielded D and trimming. This sample has some 390,000 clones; around 89% occur once, and the top ten carry roughly 1.6%. Remarks on this clone: The same CDR3 also results from other DNA sequences found in this sample.

A Seattle source enrolled patients during active infection and followed them longitudinally. Trimming cost V 6 bases and J 2 bases; bases outside gene matches: 1. This CDR3 spans 13 amino acids. Germline CDR1 SQVTM, CDR2 ANQGSEA. The sample was peripheral blood. The chain combines TRBV29-1 with TRBJ1-5, with TRBD1 matching 10 bases. The receptor comes from a woman between 40 and 55 years old with COVID-19, enrolled during active disease. The CDR3 here is CSVGQGGNQPQHF. The CDR3 coding sequence is TGCAGCGTAGGACAGGGGGGCAATCAGCCCCAGCATTTT. Complete variable domain (other parts from reference TRBV29-1 and TRBJ1-5): SAVISQKPSRDICQRGTSLTIQCQVDSQVTMMFWYRQQPGQSLTLIATANQGSEATYESGFVIDKFPISRPNLTFSTLTVSNMSPEDSSIYLCSVGQGGNQPQHFGDGTRLSIL.